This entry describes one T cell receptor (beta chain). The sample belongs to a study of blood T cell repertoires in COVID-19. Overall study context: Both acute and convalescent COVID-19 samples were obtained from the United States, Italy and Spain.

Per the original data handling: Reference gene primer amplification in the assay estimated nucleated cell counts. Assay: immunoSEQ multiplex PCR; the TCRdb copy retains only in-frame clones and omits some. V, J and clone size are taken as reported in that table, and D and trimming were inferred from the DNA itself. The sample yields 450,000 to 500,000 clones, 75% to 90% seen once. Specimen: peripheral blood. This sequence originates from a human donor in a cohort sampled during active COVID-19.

CDR3 amino acids: CASSLTGFSYEQYF. CDR3 nucleotides: TGCGCCAGCAGCTTGACGGGTTTCTCCTACGAGCAGTACTTC. The rearrangement links TRBV5-1 to TRBJ2-7; D is unclear. The germline CDR1 and CDR2 sequences are SGHRS and YFSETQ. The CDR3 contains 14 residues. Trimming left V 1 base short and J 0 bases short, with 8 bases between.